The rows below give T cell receptor beta chains drawn from one sample of a study of shared clonotypes between healthy human individuals. Assay: immunoSEQ multiplex PCR; the TCRdb copy retains only in-frame clones and omits some. Of 2 million to 2.5 million clones listed, around 92% are singletons. Sequenced sample: naive CD4+ T cells from PBMCs. These receptors came from a man between 18 and 29 years old in good health. Some clones in this sample may be carry-over from other donors' samples. Both conserved end residues are part of each CDR3. The order of the fields is J gene, clone size, D gene, V gene, CDR3 DNA, CDR3 protein. A D gene is named only where the DNA matches it firmly. Size values are once, few and many counts, or a class for expanded clones, and some rows have none.

j_gene: TRBJ1-5; abundance: NA; d_gene: TRBD1; v_gene: TRBV28; CDR3nt: TGTGCCAGCAGACCCGACAGGGATCAGCCCCAGCATTTT; CDR3aa: CASRPDRDQPQHF
j_gene: TRBJ2-1; abundance: NA; d_gene: NA; v_gene: TRBV27; CDR3nt: TGTGCCAGCAGTTCGGTCTTCCTTTACAATGAGCAGTTCTTC; CDR3aa: CASSSVFLYNEQFF
j_gene: TRBJ1-2; abundance: NA; d_gene: NA; v_gene: TRBV9; CDR3nt: TGTGCCAGCAGCGTAGCTCTTGCGGGGGGCTACACCTTC; CDR3aa: CASSVALAGGYTF
j_gene: TRBJ1-1; abundance: NA; d_gene: NA; v_gene: TRBV5-1; CDR3nt: TGCGCCAGCAGCGCAAGGAGGAACACTGAAGCTTTCTTT; CDR3aa: CASSARRNTEAFF
j_gene: TRBJ2-5; abundance: once; d_gene: NA; v_gene: TRBV9; CDR3nt: TGTGCCAGCAGCGTAGTAGGGGCGCGCCAAGAGACCCAGTACTTC; CDR3aa: CASSVVGARQETQYF
j_gene: TRBJ2-7; abundance: NA; d_gene: NA; v_gene: TRBV28; CDR3nt: TGTGCCAGCAGACCCGGGTCGCTGGGCAGAGGTTACGAGCAGTACTTC; CDR3aa: CASRPGSLGRGYEQYF
j_gene: TRBJ2-1; abundance: NA; d_gene: TRBD2; v_gene: TRBV5-1; CDR3nt: TGCGCCAGCACCCTAGCGGCGGCGGGTGAGCAGTTCTTC; CDR3aa: CASTLAAAGEQFF
j_gene: TRBJ1-5; abundance: NA; d_gene: TRBD1; v_gene: TRBV10-2; CDR3nt: TGCGCCAGCGGTGAGACAGGGCTTGGAAAGGGCAATCAGCCCCAGCATTTT; CDR3aa: CASGETGLGKGNQPQHF
j_gene: TRBJ2-2; abundance: NA; d_gene: NA; v_gene: TRBV6-5; CDR3nt: TGTGCCAGCAGTTACTCGAACGGGGAGCTGTTTTTT; CDR3aa: CASSYSNGELFF
j_gene: TRBJ2-7; abundance: NA; d_gene: NA; v_gene: TRBV2; CDR3nt: TGTGCCAGCAGGAGAGAAGGAGCCTACGAGCAGTACTTC; CDR3aa: CASRREGAYEQYF
j_gene: TRBJ2-4; abundance: NA; d_gene: TRBD2; v_gene: TRBV19; CDR3nt: TGTGCCAGTAATCGGCGGGAGTCTGGGGACATTCAGTACTTC; CDR3aa: CASNRRESGDIQYF
j_gene: TRBJ2-1; abundance: NA; d_gene: NA; v_gene: TRBV9; CDR3nt: TGTGCCAGCAGCGTAGTTGGGAGAACAGGGAACAATGAGCAGTTCTTC; CDR3aa: CASSVVGRTGNNEQFF
j_gene: TRBJ2-5; abundance: NA; d_gene: NA; v_gene: TRBV29-1; CDR3nt: TGCAGCGCCCCAGGCCCAGGACTTCCTTTCGAGACCCAGTACTTC; CDR3aa: CSAPGPGLPFETQYF
j_gene: TRBJ1-1; abundance: NA; d_gene: NA; v_gene: TRBV6-1; CDR3nt: TGTGCCAGCAGTGAATTTGTCGCAGGAGAGGCTTTCTTT; CDR3aa: CASSEFVAGEAFF
j_gene: TRBJ2-3; abundance: NA; d_gene: TRBD2; v_gene: TRBV9; CDR3nt: TGTGCCAGCAGCGTCGCTAGCGGGAGTACAGATACGCAGTATTTT; CDR3aa: CASSVASGSTDTQYF
j_gene: TRBJ1-3; abundance: NA; d_gene: NA; v_gene: TRBV4-1; CDR3nt: TGCGCCAGCAGCCTAAAGACGGGGGTTTGGACCTCTGGAAACACCATATATTTT; CDR3aa: CASSLKTGVWTSGNTIYF
j_gene: TRBJ1-1; abundance: NA; d_gene: TRBD1; v_gene: TRBV9; CDR3nt: TGTGCCAGCAGCCAATCCTCTGGAAGGGGGCCGGCTTTCTTT; CDR3aa: CASSQSSGRGPAFF
j_gene: TRBJ1-2; abundance: NA; d_gene: TRBD1; v_gene: TRBV4-1; CDR3nt: TGCGCCAGCAGCCTATGGACAGGAGGTAACTATGGCTACACCTTC; CDR3aa: CASSLWTGGNYGYTF
j_gene: TRBJ1-1; abundance: NA; d_gene: NA; v_gene: TRBV11-2; CDR3nt: TGTGCCAGCAGCCTCCGCGATCAAATTGGAGCTTTCTTT; CDR3aa: CASSLRDQIGAFF
j_gene: TRBJ1-3; abundance: NA; d_gene: NA; v_gene: TRBV11-2; CDR3nt: TGTGCCAGCAGCTTAGACTCCGCGGGGGAAAACACCATATATTTT; CDR3aa: CASSLDSAGENTIYF
j_gene: TRBJ1-1; abundance: NA; d_gene: NA; v_gene: TRBV11-2; CDR3nt: TGTGCCAGCTCAAAAGACAGCCCTGGGACTGAAGCTTTCTTT; CDR3aa: CASSKDSPGTEAFF
j_gene: TRBJ1-4; abundance: NA; d_gene: NA; v_gene: TRBV18; CDR3nt: TGTGCCAGCTCAAGGGCAGAGAAGAATGAAAAACTGTTTTTT; CDR3aa: CASSRAEKNEKLFF
j_gene: TRBJ1-2; abundance: NA; d_gene: TRBD1; v_gene: TRBV5-1; CDR3nt: TGCGCCAGCAGCTACCGGGACAGGGGGAGAGGCTACACCTTC; CDR3aa: CASSYRDRGRGYTF
j_gene: TRBJ2-7; abundance: NA; d_gene: TRBD1; v_gene: TRBV5-4; CDR3nt: TGTGCCAGCAGCTTGGCCTCACAGGGGGACGAGCAGTACTTC; CDR3aa: CASSLASQGDEQYF
j_gene: TRBJ2-3; abundance: NA; d_gene: NA; v_gene: TRBV11-2; CDR3nt: TGTGCCAGCAGCTTAGTAGCAGGCATGACCACAGATACGCAGTATTTT; CDR3aa: CASSLVAGMTTDTQYF
j_gene: TRBJ1-2; abundance: NA; d_gene: TRBD1; v_gene: TRBV6-6; CDR3nt: TGTGCCAGCAGGGACATCTCGGGACAGGGTGGCGGCTACACCTTC; CDR3aa: CASRDISGQGGGYTF
j_gene: TRBJ2-3; abundance: NA; d_gene: TRBD1; v_gene: TRBV29-1; CDR3nt: TGCAGCGTCCAGACAGGGGGAAATACGCAGTATTTT; CDR3aa: CSVQTGGNTQYF
j_gene: TRBJ2-5; abundance: NA; d_gene: TRBD1; v_gene: TRBV5-1; CDR3nt: TGCGCCAGCAGCTACGGGACAGGGGAAGAGACCCAGTACTTC; CDR3aa: CASSYGTGEETQYF
j_gene: TRBJ2-1; abundance: NA; d_gene: NA; v_gene: TRBV5-1; CDR3nt: TGCGCCAGCAGCTTAACGGGGGTGGCCTACAATGAGCAGTTCTTC; CDR3aa: CASSLTGVAYNEQFF
j_gene: TRBJ2-7; abundance: NA; d_gene: TRBD2; v_gene: TRBV7-6; CDR3nt: TGTGCCAGCTCCTTAGCGGGAGCCGTTGAGCAGTACTTC; CDR3aa: CASSLAGAVEQYF
j_gene: TRBJ2-7; abundance: NA; d_gene: NA; v_gene: TRBV4-3; CDR3nt: TGCGCCAGCAGCCAGGGGAGGGGGTCCCACGAGCAGTACTTC; CDR3aa: CASSQGRGSHEQYF
j_gene: TRBJ2-5; abundance: NA; d_gene: NA; v_gene: TRBV7-2; CDR3nt: TGTGCCAGCAGCTTTTCCGGGCCGCTCCAAGAGACCCAGTACTTC; CDR3aa: CASSFSGPLQETQYF
j_gene: TRBJ2-7; abundance: NA; d_gene: NA; v_gene: TRBV7-9; CDR3nt: TGTGCCAGCAGCTTAGGACAGACGGCCGAGCAGTACTTC; CDR3aa: CASSLGQTAEQYF
j_gene: TRBJ1-5; abundance: NA; d_gene: NA; v_gene: TRBV9; CDR3nt: TGTGCCAGCAGCGTGAATGGGGAACAGCCCCAGCATTTT; CDR3aa: CASSVNGEQPQHF
j_gene: TRBJ2-3; abundance: NA; d_gene: TRBD1; v_gene: TRBV5-1; CDR3nt: TGCGCCAGCAGTTCAGGACAGGGAAGCACAGATACGCAGTATTTT; CDR3aa: CASSSGQGSTDTQYF
j_gene: TRBJ2-7; abundance: NA; d_gene: NA; v_gene: TRBV19; CDR3nt: TGTGCCAGTAGTATAAGACACCGAACCTACGAGCAGTACTTC; CDR3aa: CASSIRHRTYEQYF
j_gene: TRBJ2-6; abundance: NA; d_gene: NA; v_gene: TRBV10-3; CDR3nt: TGTGCCATCAGGGATCCTGCCTCCCGCTCTGGGGCCAACGTCCTGACTTTC; CDR3aa: CAIRDPASRSGANVLTF
j_gene: TRBJ2-1; abundance: NA; d_gene: NA; v_gene: TRBV5-1; CDR3nt: TGCGCCAGCAGCTTGGGTGGGAGTATGTTGGATGAGCAGTTCTTC; CDR3aa: CASSLGGSMLDEQFF
j_gene: TRBJ2-3; abundance: once; d_gene: TRBD2; v_gene: TRBV30; CDR3nt: TGTGCCTGGGGAGCGGGAGCTGCAGATACGCAGTATTTT; CDR3aa: CAWGAGAADTQYF
j_gene: TRBJ1-1; abundance: NA; d_gene: NA; v_gene: TRBV4-1; CDR3nt: TGCGCCAGCAGCCAGCAACCACTGGCGGGCACTGAAGCTTTCTTT; CDR3aa: CASSQQPLAGTEAFF
j_gene: TRBJ1-1; abundance: NA; d_gene: NA; v_gene: TRBV18; CDR3nt: TGTGCCAGCTCACCCCGACAGGACCCGAACACTGAAGCTTTCTTT; CDR3aa: CASSPRQDPNTEAFF
j_gene: TRBJ1-5; abundance: NA; d_gene: NA; v_gene: TRBV19; CDR3nt: TGTGCCAGTGGAACCAACCACGGGTCAAATCAGCCCCAGCATTTT; CDR3aa: CASGTNHGSNQPQHF
j_gene: TRBJ1-4; abundance: NA; d_gene: NA; v_gene: TRBV5-6; CDR3nt: TGTGCCAGCAGCTTGCTCAGGGGTGGAGGAGAAAAACTGTTTTTT; CDR3aa: CASSLLRGGGEKLFF
j_gene: TRBJ2-7; abundance: NA; d_gene: NA; v_gene: TRBV11-2; CDR3nt: TGTGCCAGCAGCTTTGGGGACGAGCAGTACTTC; CDR3aa: CASSFGDEQYF
j_gene: TRBJ1-5; abundance: NA; d_gene: NA; v_gene: TRBV29-1; CDR3nt: TGCAGCGTTGTGTCGGGCTATAGCAATCAGCCCCAGCATTTT; CDR3aa: CSVVSGYSNQPQHF
j_gene: TRBJ1-5; abundance: NA; d_gene: NA; v_gene: TRBV5-8; CDR3nt: TGTGCCAGCAGCCTTTACAATAGCAATCAGCCCCAGCATTTT; CDR3aa: CASSLYNSNQPQHF
j_gene: TRBJ1-1; abundance: NA; d_gene: NA; v_gene: TRBV2; CDR3nt: TGTGCCAGCAGTGAGCGAGGGACCAACACTGAAGCTTTCTTT; CDR3aa: CASSERGTNTEAFF
j_gene: TRBJ1-1; abundance: NA; d_gene: NA; v_gene: TRBV5-6; CDR3nt: TGTGCCAGCAGCTTGTTCGCGAATGAAGCTTTCTTT; CDR3aa: CASSLFANEAFF
j_gene: TRBJ1-4; abundance: NA; d_gene: NA; v_gene: TRBV4-1; CDR3nt: TGCGCCAGCAGCCAAGCGCTTGGGGGAGGAGAAAAACTGTTTTTT; CDR3aa: CASSQALGGGEKLFF
j_gene: TRBJ2-7; abundance: NA; d_gene: NA; v_gene: TRBV5-1; CDR3nt: TGCGCCAGCAGCACGGGACACTCTTACGAGCAGTACTTC; CDR3aa: CASSTGHSYEQYF
j_gene: TRBJ2-3; abundance: NA; d_gene: NA; v_gene: TRBV11-2; CDR3nt: TGTGCCAGCAGCCTGCGACTGGGTCAGGCTTGGGTTACGCAGTATTTT; CDR3aa: CASSLRLGQAWVTQYF